This T cell receptor beta chain was observed in a study of T-cell reconstitution after alpha-beta-depleted transplantation in children. This clonotype has more than one count but fewer than ten. During its preparation, the TCRbeta library received unique molecular identifiers. From the PCR reads, TCRdb called clonotypes with MiXCR, one entry per CDR3 protein. Of approximately 350,000 distinct CDR3 sequences detected, 13% appear once; the ten largest clones hold about 3.9%. The CDR3 covers 16 residues. Germline CDR1 and CDR2: ENHRY and SYGVKD. The V end lost 4 bases, the J end lost 0 bases, and 15 bases lay between the germline ends.

The receptor was derived from a human donor who donated a stem cell graft to a child with Fanconi anemia. Sequenced material: PBMCs, taken from the stem cell graft. The rearrangement uses TRBV10-3 and TRBJ1-1; D is perhaps TRBD1 (5 bases). CDR3 DNA sequence: TGTGCCATCAGTGTTTCGTCGGGACCCATGAACACTGAAGCTTTCTTT. It encodes CAISVSSGPMNTEAFF.